These T cell receptor beta chains were read from a single sample in a study of blood T cell repertoires in COVID-19. Profiling relied on immunoSEQ multiplex PCR, and the TCRdb table lists in-frame clones only, not all of them. Of under 80,000 clones listed, more than 85% are singletons. Sequenced sample: peripheral blood. Receptors were obtained from a man aged 70 or older with active or convalescent COVID-19. CDR3s include the opening cysteine and the closing phenylalanine or tryptophan. The D gene is left open where the match is weak. Clone size, where shown, is once, few, many, or a class for clones that have expanded.

d_call	clone_size	v_call	j_call	cdr3_nt	cdr3_aa
TRBD1	NA	TRBV5-1	TRBJ1-1	TGCGCCAGCAGCTTGAGGACAGGGGACACTGAAGCTTTCTTT	CASSLRTGDTEAFF
TRBD1	NA	TRBV25-1	TRBJ2-7	TGTGCGAACCGGGACAGAACCTACGAGCAGTACTTC	CANRDRTYEQYF
TRBD1	NA	TRBV19	TRBJ1-5	TGTGCCAGTACCGGGACAGGGGAGCAGCCCCAGCATTTT	CASTGTGEQPQHF
TRBD1	NA	TRBV29-1	TRBJ2-2	TGCAGCGTTGCGACCGGGACAGGGAACACCGGGGAGCTGTTTTTT	CSVATGTGNTGELFF
NA	NA	TRBV7-9	TRBJ1-1	TGTGCCAGCAGCGGGAGGACTAACACTGAAGCTTTCTTT	CASSGRTNTEAFF
TRBD1	NA	TRBV4-1	TRBJ2-3	TGCGCCAGCAGCGCCTTCCCCGGACAGGGGAGGAATACGCAGTATTTT	CASSAFPGQGRNTQYF
TRBD1	few	TRBV27	TRBJ1-2	TGTGCCAGCAGCCCGGGACAGCCCCGATCCTATGGCTACACCTTC	CASSPGQPRSYGYTF
TRBD2	NA	TRBV3-1/TRBV3-2	TRBJ2-5	TGTGCCAGCAGCCTAGGACTAGCGGGAGAGGGAGAGACCCAGTACTTC	CASSLGLAGEGETQYF
TRBD1	NA	TRBV2	TRBJ1-1	TGTGCCAGCAGGGAAGGACAGGGGGCGACTGAAGCTTTCTTT	CASREGQGATEAFF
NA	NA	TRBV11-1	TRBJ1-4	TGTGCCAGCAGCCATACGGGGAGGGGGACACTGTTTTTT	CASSHTGRGTLFF
TRBD2	NA	TRBV7-2	TRBJ2-5	TGTGCCAGCAGCTCGCCACTAGCGGGAATGGAGACCCAGTACTTC	CASSSPLAGMETQYF
NA	NA	TRBV19	TRBJ1-2	TGTGCCACCAACCCGGGGTCTCCTAATGGCTACACCTTC	CATNPGSPNGYTF
NA	NA	TRBV5-1	TRBJ1-4	TGCGCCAGCAGTCTTGGAGGGGTCACTAATGAAAAACTGTTTTTT	CASSLGGVTNEKLFF
NA	NA	TRBV5-1	TRBJ2-1	TGCGCCAGCAGCTTGGCGGGTCAGATCTACAATGAGCAGTTCTTC	CASSLAGQIYNEQFF
NA	NA	TRBV5-4	TRBJ1-2	TGTGCCAGCAGCTTGGCAGGACAGCCGACATATGGCTACACCTTC	CASSLAGQPTYGYTF
NA	NA	TRBV9	TRBJ2-1	TGTGCCAGCAGTCCCACCGCGGCCTCCTCCTACAATGAGCAGTTCTTC	CASSPTAASSYNEQFF
TRBD1	NA	TRBV30	TRBJ1-5	TGTGCCTGGAGTACCGGACAGGGTGTAGGTCAGCCCCAGCATTTT	CAWSTGQGVGQPQHF
NA	once	TRBV21-1	TRBJ1-2	TGTGCCAGCAGCAAAGCGGTTGGCGGGTCGGATGGCTACACCTTC	CASSKAVGGSDGYTF
TRBD2	NA	TRBV18	TRBJ2-2	TGTGCCAGCTCACCTGGACTAGCGGGGATCACCGGGGAGCTGTTTTTT	CASSPGLAGITGELFF
TRBD1	NA	TRBV6-5	TRBJ1-2	TGTGCCAGCGAGCCGGGACAGGGCGGCTATGGCTACACCTTC	CASEPGQGGYGYTF
TRBD1	NA	TRBV18	TRBJ1-2	TGTGCCAGCTCACCAGGGAGACAGGGGGCGTATGGCTACACCTTC	CASSPGRQGAYGYTF
NA	NA	TRBV30	TRBJ1-1	TGTGCCTGGAGTGTACATGGAGTGACTGAAGCTTTCTTT	CAWSVHGVTEAFF
NA	NA	TRBV2	TRBJ1-1	TGTGCCAGCGGACGCCAAGGGAGGGACACTGAAGCTTTCTTT	CASGRQGRDTEAFF